This paragraph reports one T cell receptor beta chain. What it binds is not known. What was sequenced were expressed TCRB transcripts, since all of the isolated RNA had been reverse transcribed. Each sample of naive, central memory or regulatory T cells had, on average, about 3.57 million reads. Data came from immunoSEQ multiplex PCR; TCRdb stores just in-frame clones and leaves some out. This sample yields 600,000 to 700,000 clones, of which roughly 12% are seen a single time; 0.095% to 0.15% belongs to the top ten. The CDR3 length is 15 residues. V shed 0 bases and J shed 0 bases, with 8 bases lying between them. In germline, CDR1 is MNHEY, CDR2 SVGAGI. The source of the sample is a study of beta chain features in type 1 diabetes. Study-wide background: Sorted cells, approximately 110 million in number, were examined across all samples. Points from the study as a whole: Among patients with Type 1 diabetes, TCRB CDR3s were moderately but significantly shorter in every one of the four CD4+ subsets. Since sequencing was performed on cDNA, cells with high TCR expression could be over-represented.

The chain carries TRBV6-5 and TRBJ1-2; the D is unclear. The sequence was collected from a man aged 25 to 40 with type 1 diabetes. Input material: naive CD4+ T cells from blood. CDR3 DNA: TGTGCCAGCAGTTACTCCGGAGTAACTAACTATGGCTACACCTTC. Amino acid sequence: CASSYSGVTNYGYTF.